This T cell receptor (beta chain) was sequenced in a study of blood T cell repertoires in COVID-19. Study details: There were acute and convalescent COVID-19 samples, and they came from the United States, Italy and Spain. T cells, B-cell-depleted T cells, or PBMCs supplied cDNA or gDNA.

V dropped 4 bases and J dropped 0 bases, with 8 bases sitting between them. Germline V gives CDR1 SGHDN, CDR2 FVKESK. This CDR3 spans 14 amino acids. Under the authors' procedure: From reference gene primer amplification, estimates of nucleated cell counts were derived. Assay used: immunoSEQ multiplex PCR; TCRdb lists only in-frame clones, some missing. That table furnishes V, J and clone size, whereas the DNA furnished D and trimming. Among about 89,000 clones listed, approximately 84% were seen once. The sample comprised peripheral blood. The chain recombines TRBV14 with TRBJ2-3; D gene unclear. This clonotype originated in a man between 65 and 85 years old with acute or convalescent COVID-19. The CDR3 sequence is CASSPRGSTDTQYF. Written as DNA, the CDR3 is TGTGCCAGCAGCCCCAGAGGTAGCACAGATACGCAGTATTTT. Full variable domain (missing parts from reference TRBV14 and TRBJ2-3): EAGVTQFPSHSVIEKGQTVTLRCDPISGHDNLYWYRRVMGKEIKFLLHFVKESKQDESGMPNNRFLAERTGGTYSTLKVQPAELEDSGVYFCASSPRGSTDTQYFGPGTRLTVL.